Listed here are 7 T cell receptor beta chains from one sample, sequenced in a study of cytomegalovirus exposure and HLA in healthy donors. This PCR relied on a set of 60 Vbeta primers and 13 Jbeta primers. The repertoire was sequenced with immunoSEQ multiplex PCR; TCRdb's copy has only in-frame clones and lacks some. In the table there are 200,000 to 250,000 clones, 75% to 90% of which are singletons. Sequencing used PBMCs. These receptors were taken from a woman in her 40s in good health and CMV-seronegative.

The rearrangement joins TRBV5-1 to TRBJ1-1; the match to TRBD1 covers 9 bases. This CDR3 has 14 residues. J gave up 11 bases and V 1 base, and 9 bases lay outside the gene matches. Per the germline V gene, CDR1 is SGHRS and CDR2 is YFSETQ. Here the CDR3 DNA reads TGCGCCAGCAGCTTGTCCGCGGGACAGGGTAATGCTTTCTTT. Its translation: CASSLSAGQGNAFF.

The chain couples TRBV9 to TRBJ1-5; no clear D gene. The CDR3 consists of 14 residues. Trimming stripped 7 bases from V and 0 bases from J, with 11 bases between. CDR1 and CDR2 from the germline V gene are SGDLS and YYNGEE. In DNA, the CDR3 is TGTGCCAGCGGCAGAGGCCATAGCAATCAGCCCCAGCATTTT. Its protein is CASGRGHSNQPQHF.

The rearrangement links TRBV30 to TRBJ2-1; 10 bases fit TRBD2. CDR3 length: 14 amino acids. V dropped 2 bases and J dropped 15; count of bases not matched to a gene: 13. Germline CDR1 GTSNPN, CDR2 SVGIG (reference sequence). The CDR3 region is CAWSPEPSGRVLFF. The CDR3 bases are TGTGCCTGGAGTCCGGAACCTAGCGGGAGAGTTCTGTTCTTC.

The chain joins TRBV5-8 to TRBJ1-2; unclear D gene. Germline assignment: CDR1 SGHTS and CDR2 YDEGEE. V was pared by 2 bases and J by 3 bases, with 8 bases between. This CDR3 is built from 13 residues. The CDR3 bases are TGTGCCAGCAGCTTACGAGTGGACTATGGCTACACCTTC. Its translation is CASSLRVDYGYTF.

This clone appeared a single time. The V call is TRBV29-1, the J call TRBJ1-3, with D tentatively TRBD1 (6 bases). CDR1 and CDR2 (germline): SQVTM, ANQGSEA. V dropped 4 bases and J dropped 2 bases, with 12 bases sitting between them. The CDR3 totals 14 residues. Here the CDR3 DNA reads TGCAGCGTTGTACAGGGCTACACTGGAAACACCATATATTTT. It translates to CSVVQGYTGNTIYF.

V usage is TRBV11-1 and J usage is TRBJ2-5, with 11 bases that match TRBD2. The CDR3 runs 14 residues. CDR1 is SGHAT and CDR2 is FQDESV in the germline V gene (reference sequence). Trimming took 8 bases from V and 4 from J; bases not matched to a gene: 6. CDR3 amino acids: CASGSGRAPETQYF. For the CDR3, the DNA is TGTGCCAGCGGTAGCGGGAGGGCCCCAGAGACCCAGTACTTC.

The J gene is TRBJ1-2, the V gene TRBV2; no firm D call. The CDR3 runs 12 residues. Germline V lookup: CDR1 SNHLY, CDR2 FYNNEI. The V gene lost 5 bases and the J gene lost 4 bases, with 8 bases spanning the gap. Here the CDR3 DNA reads TGTGCCAGCAGTTACGGAGGCTATGGCTACACCTTC. This gives the protein CASSYGGYGYTF.